This T cell receptor (beta chain) was obtained from a study of response to subunit inactivated influenza vaccine. Study-level results: The authors put forward the suggestion that each seasonal influenza vaccination may bring in only a limited number of new T cells.

This CDR3 has 12 residues. Trimming pared 2 bases from V and 6 bases from J, leaving 8 bases between. Germline values: CDR1 SGHRS, CDR2 YFSETQ. About this clonotype itself: Its antigen is unknown.

TCRdb analysed the RT-PCR reads with MiXCR anew, one entry per CDR3 protein. This sample has 500,000 to 750,000 distinct CDR3 sequences, with approximately 15% found just once. This clonotype was obtained from a man aged 50 to 60 who received an inactivated influenza vaccine. This sample comprised PBMCs from blood, obtained approximately 12 days after vaccination. The rearrangement links TRBV5-1 to TRBJ1-2, with unresolved D. The CDR3 reads CASSFSGDGYTF. The CDR3, as DNA: TGCGCCAGCAGCTTCAGTGGGGATGGCTACACCTTC.